The next 5 T cell receptor beta chains were all read from a single sample in a study of spatial heterogeneity in lung cancer. TCRdb re-derived calls from the 5' RACE reads in MiXCR, one entry per CDR3 protein. The sample shows about 14,000 distinct CDR3 sequences, 5.2% of them seen only once. Indicated time point: sample taken at primary tumor resection. Unsorted whole RNA samples from tumor, nontumor lung or frozen PBMC were sequenced. The sequences come from lung tumor tissue, collected at surgery. These receptors all come from a human donor with early-stage non-small cell lung cancer.

Ten or more counts support this clonotype. This beta chain is off target for a library built for alpha chains, so its abundance means little. The V gene is TRBV6-2 or TRBV6-3, the J gene TRBJ1-6; possibly TRBD1 for D (5 bases). CDR1 is MNHEY, CDR2 SVGEGT, per germline. Deletions cut 0 bases from V and 10 bases from J, with 10 bases between. The CDR3 has 14 residues. The CDR3 DNA follows: TGTGCCAGCAGTTACTCGACAGAGAAATCACCCCTCCACTTT. Encoded protein: CASSYSTEKSPLHF.

This clonotype was counted many times. This beta chain is a stray read from a library made for alpha chains; its abundance is not meaningful. The chain joins TRBV7-9 to TRBJ1-1; TRBD1 might be the D (5 bases). The CDR3 contains 14 residues. Per the germline V gene, CDR1 is SEHNR and CDR2 is FQNEAQ (reference sequence). Trimming cost V 4 bases and J 0 bases, with 9 bases left between them. CDR3 sequence (DNA): TGTGCCAGCAGCTGGGGGGAGCTGAACACTGAAGCTTTCTTT. Amino acids: CASSWGELNTEAFF. Together with reference TRBV7-9 and TRBJ1-1, the CDR3 gives the full variable domain: DTGVSQNPRHKITKRGQNVTFRCDPISEHNRLYWYRQTLGQGPEFLTYFQNEAQLEKSRLLSDRFSAERPKGSFSTLEIQRTEQGDSAMYLCASSWGELNTEAFFGQGTRLTVV.

This clonotype came up many times. This beta chain is an off-target read within a library intended for alpha chains, so its frequency means little. The chain joins TRBV7-2 to TRBJ1-1, with 9 bases matching TRBD1. Germline V gene sequence: CDR1 SGHTA, CDR2 FQGNSA. The CDR3 is 16 residues long. V gave up 1 base and J gave up 7 bases; unmatched junction bases: 10. CDR3 sequence: CASSLVGTGLRGEAFF. CDR3 DNA sequence: TGTGCCAGCAGCTTAGTGGGGACAGGGCTCAGGGGTGAAGCTTTCTTT.

This clonotype was counted ten times or more. This beta chain turned up in a library designed for alpha chains; as an off-target read, its abundance says little. The rearrangement uses TRBV6-6 and TRBJ2-7; 10 bases are shared with TRBD2. The junction had 5 bases not matched to a gene; V was cut back by 1 base and J by 2 bases. The CDR3 sequence is 16 residues long. Looked up from germline, CDR1 is MNHNY and CDR2 is SVGAGI (reference sequence). The CDR3 spells CASSYLGLAGAYEQYV. The CDR3 region has the DNA TGTGCCAGCAGTTACTTGGGGCTAGCGGGAGCCTACGAGCAGTACGTC.

This clonotype was detected many times. A library prepared for alpha chains yielded this beta chain as an off-target read; its size is of little meaning. The gene calls are TRBV30 and TRBJ2-1; 9 bases match TRBD1. Per germline, CDR1 GTSNPN and CDR2 SVGIG (reference sequence). Unmatched junction bases numbered 10, after V lost 3 bases and J lost 7 bases. This CDR3 contains 15 residues. The CDR3 here is CAWRETGGTLNEQFF. The CDR3 region has the DNA TGTGCCTGGAGAGAAACAGGGGGCACCCTAAATGAGCAGTTCTTC.